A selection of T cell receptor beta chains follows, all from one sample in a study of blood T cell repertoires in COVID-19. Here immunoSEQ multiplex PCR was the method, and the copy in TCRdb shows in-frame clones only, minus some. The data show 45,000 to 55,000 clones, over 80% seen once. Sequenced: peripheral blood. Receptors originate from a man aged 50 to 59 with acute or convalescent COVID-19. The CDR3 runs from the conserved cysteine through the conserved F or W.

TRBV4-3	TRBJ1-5	CASSQDTGFNQPQHF
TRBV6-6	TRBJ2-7	CASSYPGQGTSYEQYF
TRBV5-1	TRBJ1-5	CASSLEAGRNQPQHF
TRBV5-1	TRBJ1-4	CASSPRVGLSNEKLFF
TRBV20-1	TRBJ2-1	CSASGLAGTYNEQFF
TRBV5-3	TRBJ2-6	CARSQETGANVLTF
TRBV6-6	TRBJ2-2	CASIGGPNTGELFF
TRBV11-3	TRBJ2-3	CASSLGTGRTDTQYF
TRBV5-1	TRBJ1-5	CASSLGGGEGQPQHF
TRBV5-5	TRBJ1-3	CASSLVGGIDSGNTIYF
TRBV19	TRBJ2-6	CASSIGDRGQPGANVLTF
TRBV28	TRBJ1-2	CASRPKTGGLGGYTF
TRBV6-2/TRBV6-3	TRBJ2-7	CASSRDSGSTEQYF
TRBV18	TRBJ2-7	CASSPLTTGSIYEQYF
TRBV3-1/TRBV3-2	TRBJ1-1	CASSPRTRNTEAFF
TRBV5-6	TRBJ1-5	CASSKRTENQPQHF
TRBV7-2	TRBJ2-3	CASSLLSGRAHHTQYF
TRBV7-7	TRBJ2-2	CASRDSGRAITGELFF
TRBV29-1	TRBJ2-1	CSVDYTGTGNEQFF
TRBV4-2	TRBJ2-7	CASSQVGPTGTSGGAYEQYF
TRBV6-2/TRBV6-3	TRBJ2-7	CASSYGTGEHYEQYF
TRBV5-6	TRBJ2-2	CASSTRLAGRELFF
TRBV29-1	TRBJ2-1	CSERTGQGYNEQFF
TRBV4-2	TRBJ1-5	CASSQGANQPQHF
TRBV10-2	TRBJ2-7	CASRTTTGQPYEQYF
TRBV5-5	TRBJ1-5	CASSFGTENQPQHF
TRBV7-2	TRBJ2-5	CASRTRNQETQYF
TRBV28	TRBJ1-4	CAGRGALNEKLFF
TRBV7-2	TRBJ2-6	CASSPSAGGANVLTF
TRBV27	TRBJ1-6	CASRPKPGRGNTLHF
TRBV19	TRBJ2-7	CASSIPGSYEQYF
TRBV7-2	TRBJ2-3	CASSITGSASTDTQYF
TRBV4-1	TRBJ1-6	CASSQWVQGDSPLHF
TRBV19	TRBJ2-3	CASSIGTSGTSDTQYF
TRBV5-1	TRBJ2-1	CASSLGASGTNEQFF
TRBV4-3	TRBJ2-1	CASNRTSGGDSNEQFF
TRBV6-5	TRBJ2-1	CAAERAGTSGMVAFF
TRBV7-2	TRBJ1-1	CASSIGVNTEAFF
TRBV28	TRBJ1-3	CASSFPGGNTIYF
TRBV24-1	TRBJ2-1	CATSEPGTPVYNEQFF
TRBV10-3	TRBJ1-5	CAIRGQLNQPQHF